What follows describes a single T cell receptor (beta chain). These data originate in a study of blood T cell repertoires in COVID-19. Study-wide background: Samples of COVID-19 (acute and convalescent) were obtained from the United States, Italy and Spain.

In the original analysis: Researchers report that nucleated cell counts were estimated from reference gene primer amplification. Using immunoSEQ multiplex PCR, the repertoire was profiled, and TCRdb retains in-frame clones only, with some absent. Clone size and the V and J calls come from that table; the DNA yielded D and trimming. The sample lists roughly 130,000 clones; about 80% were seen once. Individuals drawn from about two dozen US areas were about 18 to 90 years old. The sequenced sample consisted of PBMCs or T cells enriched from blood (not recorded which). This receptor was identified in a man between 50 and 59 years old who had recovered from COVID-19.

CDR3 bases: TGTGCCAGCAGTTTAATGACAGGGGCCGCCTATAATTCACCCCTCCACTTT. This translates into CASSLMTGAAYNSPLHF. V gene TRBV27 combines with J gene TRBJ1-6, with TRBD1 matching 8 bases. V was pared by 2 bases and J by 2 bases, with 5 bases of the junction left unmatched. The CDR3 is 17 residues long. Germline-derived CDR1 and CDR2 are MNHEY and SMNVEV (reference sequence).